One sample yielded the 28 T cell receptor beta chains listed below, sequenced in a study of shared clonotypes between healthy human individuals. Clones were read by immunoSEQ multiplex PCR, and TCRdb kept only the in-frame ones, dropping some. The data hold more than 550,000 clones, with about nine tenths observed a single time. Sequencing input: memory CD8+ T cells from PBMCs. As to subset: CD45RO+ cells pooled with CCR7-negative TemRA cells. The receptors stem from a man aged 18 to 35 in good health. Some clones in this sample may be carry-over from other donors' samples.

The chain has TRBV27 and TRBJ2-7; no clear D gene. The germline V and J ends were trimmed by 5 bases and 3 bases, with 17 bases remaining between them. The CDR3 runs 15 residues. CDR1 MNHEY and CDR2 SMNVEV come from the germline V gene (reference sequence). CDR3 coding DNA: TGTGCCAGCAGTCCCTTCCAGGCGGAGCACTACGAGCAGTACTTC. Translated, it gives CASSPFQAEHYEQYF.

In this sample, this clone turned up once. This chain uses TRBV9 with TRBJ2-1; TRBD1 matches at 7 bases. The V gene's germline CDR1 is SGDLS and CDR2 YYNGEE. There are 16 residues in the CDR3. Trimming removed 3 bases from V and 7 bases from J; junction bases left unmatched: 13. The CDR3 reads CASSGTQGKEINEQFF. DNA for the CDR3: TGTGCCAGCAGCGGAACACAGGGGAAAGAGATTAATGAGCAGTTCTTC. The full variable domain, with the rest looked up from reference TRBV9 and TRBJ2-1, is DSGVTQTPKHLITATGQRVTLRCSPRSGDLSVYWYQQSLDQGLQFLIQYYNGEERAKGNILERFSAQQFPDLHSELNLSSLELGDSALYFCASSGTQGKEINEQFFGPGTRLTVL.

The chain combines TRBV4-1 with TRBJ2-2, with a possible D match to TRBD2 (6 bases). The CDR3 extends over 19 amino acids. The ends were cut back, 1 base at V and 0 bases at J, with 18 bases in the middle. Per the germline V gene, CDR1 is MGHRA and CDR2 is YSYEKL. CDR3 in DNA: TGCGCCAGCAGCCAAGTCCCCCAATGGGGGGAGACGAACACCGGGGAGCTGTTTTTT. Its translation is CASSQVPQWGETNTGELFF.

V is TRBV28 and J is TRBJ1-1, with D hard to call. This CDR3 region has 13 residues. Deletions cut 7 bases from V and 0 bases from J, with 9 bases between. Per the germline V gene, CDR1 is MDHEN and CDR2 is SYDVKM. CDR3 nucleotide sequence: TGTGCCAGCAACCCCCAGATGAACACTGAAGCTTTCTTT. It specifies CASNPQMNTEAFF.

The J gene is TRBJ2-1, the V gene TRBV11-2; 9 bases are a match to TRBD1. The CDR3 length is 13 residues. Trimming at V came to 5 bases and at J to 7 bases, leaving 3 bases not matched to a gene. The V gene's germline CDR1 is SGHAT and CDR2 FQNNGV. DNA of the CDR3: TGTGCCAGCAGCCCCGACAGGGGGAATGAGCAGTTCTTC. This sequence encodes CASSPDRGNEQFF.

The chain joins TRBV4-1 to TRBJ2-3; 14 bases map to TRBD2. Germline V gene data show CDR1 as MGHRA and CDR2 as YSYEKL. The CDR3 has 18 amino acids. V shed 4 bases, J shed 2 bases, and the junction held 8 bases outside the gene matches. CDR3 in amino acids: CASSPPGLAGEVTDTQYF. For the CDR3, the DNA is TGCGCCAGCAGCCCTCCGGGACTAGCGGGAGAGGTCACAGATACGCAGTATTTT.

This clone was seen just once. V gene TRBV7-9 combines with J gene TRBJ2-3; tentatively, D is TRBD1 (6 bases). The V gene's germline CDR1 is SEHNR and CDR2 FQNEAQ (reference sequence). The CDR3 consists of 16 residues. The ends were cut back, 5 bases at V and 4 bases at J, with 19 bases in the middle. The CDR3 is CASSHRDTWGADTQYF. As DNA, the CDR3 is TGTGCCAGCAGCCACCGGGACACGTGGGGCGCAGATACGCAGTATTTT.

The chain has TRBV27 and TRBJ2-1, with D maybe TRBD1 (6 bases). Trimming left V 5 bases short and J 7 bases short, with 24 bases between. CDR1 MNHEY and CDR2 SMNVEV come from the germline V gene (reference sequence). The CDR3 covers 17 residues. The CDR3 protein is CASSIYSGVARINEQFF. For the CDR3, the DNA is TGTGCCAGCAGTATCTATTCAGGGGTAGCCAGGATAAATGAGCAGTTCTTC.

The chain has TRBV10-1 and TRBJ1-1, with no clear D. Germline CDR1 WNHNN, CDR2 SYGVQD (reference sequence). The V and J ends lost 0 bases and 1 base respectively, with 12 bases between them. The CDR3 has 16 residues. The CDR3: CASSESTRVGNTEAFF. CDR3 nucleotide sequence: TGCGCCAGCAGTGAGTCGACTCGTGTGGGGAACACTGAAGCTTTCTTT.

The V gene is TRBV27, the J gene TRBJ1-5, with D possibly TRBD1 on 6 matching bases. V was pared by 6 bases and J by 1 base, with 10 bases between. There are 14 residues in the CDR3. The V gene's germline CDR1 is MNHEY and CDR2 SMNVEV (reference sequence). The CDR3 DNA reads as TGTGCCAGCAGGGGGGGCGGGAGCAATCAGCCCCAGCATTTT. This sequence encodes CASRGGGSNQPQHF.

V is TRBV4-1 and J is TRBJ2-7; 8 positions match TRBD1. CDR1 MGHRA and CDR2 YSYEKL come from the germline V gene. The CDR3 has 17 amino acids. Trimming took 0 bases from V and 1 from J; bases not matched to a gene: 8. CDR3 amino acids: CASSQDQEQGASYEQYF. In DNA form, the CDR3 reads TGCGCCAGCAGCCAAGATCAGGAGCAGGGGGCTTCCTACGAGCAGTACTTC.

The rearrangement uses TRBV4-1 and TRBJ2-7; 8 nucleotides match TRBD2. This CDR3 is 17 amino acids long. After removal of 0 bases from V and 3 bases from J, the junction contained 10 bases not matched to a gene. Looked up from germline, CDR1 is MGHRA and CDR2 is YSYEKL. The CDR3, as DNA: TGCGCCAGCAGCCAAGAGTGGCGGGAGGCTCTCCGCTACGAGCAGTACTTC. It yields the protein CASSQEWREALRYEQYF.

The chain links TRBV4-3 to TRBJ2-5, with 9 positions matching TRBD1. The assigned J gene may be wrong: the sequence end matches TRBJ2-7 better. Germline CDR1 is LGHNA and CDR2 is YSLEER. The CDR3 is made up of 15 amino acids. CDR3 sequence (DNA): TGCGCCAGCAGCCGAGCCGGGACAGGGCGGCCCGAGCAGTACTTC. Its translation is CASSRAGTGRPEQYF.

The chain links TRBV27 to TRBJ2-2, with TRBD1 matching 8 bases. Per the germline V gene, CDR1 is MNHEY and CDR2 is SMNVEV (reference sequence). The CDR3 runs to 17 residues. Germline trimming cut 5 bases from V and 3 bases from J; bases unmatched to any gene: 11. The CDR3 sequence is CASSNTDRALDTGELFF. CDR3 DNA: TGTGCCAGCAGTAACACGGACAGGGCCCTTGACACCGGGGAGCTGTTTTTT.

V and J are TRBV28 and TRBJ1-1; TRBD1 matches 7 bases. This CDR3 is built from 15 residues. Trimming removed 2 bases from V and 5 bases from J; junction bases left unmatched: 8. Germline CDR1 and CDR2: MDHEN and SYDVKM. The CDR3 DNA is TGTGCCAGCAGTTTAAGGGGGCGCCAGTTAACTGAAGCTTTCTTT. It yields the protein CASSLRGRQLTEAFF. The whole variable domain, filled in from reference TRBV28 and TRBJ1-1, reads DVKVTQSSRYLVKRTGEKVFLECVQDMDHENMFWYRQDPGLGLRLIYFSYDVKMKEKGDIPEGYSVSREKKERFSLILESASTNQTSMYLCASSLRGRQLTEAFFGQGTRLTVV.

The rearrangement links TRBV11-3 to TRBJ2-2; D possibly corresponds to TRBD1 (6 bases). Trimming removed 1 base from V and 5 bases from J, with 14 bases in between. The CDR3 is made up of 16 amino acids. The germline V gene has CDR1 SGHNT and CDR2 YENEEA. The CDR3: CASSLALGGGTGELFF. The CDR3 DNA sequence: TGTGCCAGCAGCTTAGCCCTAGGGGGTGGGACCGGGGAGCTGTTTTTT.

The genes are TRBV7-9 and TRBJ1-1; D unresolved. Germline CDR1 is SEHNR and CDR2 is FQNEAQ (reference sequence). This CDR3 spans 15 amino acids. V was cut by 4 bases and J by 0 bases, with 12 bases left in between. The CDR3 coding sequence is TGTGCCAGCAGCTCCTCAGGTGGGCTGAACACTGAAGCTTTCTTT. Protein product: CASSSSGGLNTEAFF.

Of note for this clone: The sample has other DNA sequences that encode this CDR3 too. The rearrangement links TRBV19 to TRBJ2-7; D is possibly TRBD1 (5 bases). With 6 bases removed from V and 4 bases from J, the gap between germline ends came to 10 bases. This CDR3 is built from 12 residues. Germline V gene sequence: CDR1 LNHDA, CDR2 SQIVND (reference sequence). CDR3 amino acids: CASSPTGYEQYF. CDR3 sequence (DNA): TGTGCCAGTAGCCCCACAGGATACGAGCAGTACTTC.

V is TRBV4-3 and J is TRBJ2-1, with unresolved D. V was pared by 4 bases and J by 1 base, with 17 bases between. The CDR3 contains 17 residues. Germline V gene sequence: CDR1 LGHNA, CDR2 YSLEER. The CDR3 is CASSPGFYEASYNEQFF. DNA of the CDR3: TGCGCCAGCAGCCCCGGCTTTTACGAGGCGTCCTACAATGAGCAGTTCTTC.

The CDR3 spells CASSQHTGIWNEQFF. The CDR3 region has the DNA TGTGCCAGCAGTCAACACACAGGGATTTGGAATGAGCAGTTCTTC. V gene TRBV27 combines with J gene TRBJ2-1, with TRBD1 as a possible D gene (6 bases). This CDR3 spans 15 amino acids. V gave up 5 bases and J gave up 7 bases, with 18 bases separating them. Germline V gene data show CDR1 as MNHEY and CDR2 as SMNVEV (reference sequence).

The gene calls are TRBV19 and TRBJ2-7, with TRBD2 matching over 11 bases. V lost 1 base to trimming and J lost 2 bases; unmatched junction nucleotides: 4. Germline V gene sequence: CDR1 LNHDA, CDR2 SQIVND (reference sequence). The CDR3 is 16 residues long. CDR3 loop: CASSIALAGETYEQYF. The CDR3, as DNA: TGTGCCAGTAGTATAGCACTAGCGGGAGAAACCTACGAGCAGTACTTC.

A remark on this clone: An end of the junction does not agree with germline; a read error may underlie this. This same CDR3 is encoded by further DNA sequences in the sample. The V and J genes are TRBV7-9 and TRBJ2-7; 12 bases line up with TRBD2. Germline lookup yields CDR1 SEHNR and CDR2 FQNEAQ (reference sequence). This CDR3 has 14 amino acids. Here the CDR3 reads CASSLAGGPHEQYF. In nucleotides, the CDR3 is TGTGCCAGCAGCCTAGCGGGAGGGCCTCACGAGCAGTACTTC.

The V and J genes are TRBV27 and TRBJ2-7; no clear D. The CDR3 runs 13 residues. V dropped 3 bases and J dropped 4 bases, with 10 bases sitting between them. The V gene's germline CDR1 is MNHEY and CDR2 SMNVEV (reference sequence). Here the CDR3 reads CASSFGKKYEQYF. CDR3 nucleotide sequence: TGTGCCAGCAGTTTTGGTAAGAAGTACGAGCAGTACTTC.

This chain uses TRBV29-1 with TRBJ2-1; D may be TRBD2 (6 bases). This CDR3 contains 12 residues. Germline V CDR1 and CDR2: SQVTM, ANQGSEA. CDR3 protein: CAGRGLGNEQFF. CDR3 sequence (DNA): TGCGCCGGGCGGGGCCTGGGCAATGAGCAGTTCTTC.

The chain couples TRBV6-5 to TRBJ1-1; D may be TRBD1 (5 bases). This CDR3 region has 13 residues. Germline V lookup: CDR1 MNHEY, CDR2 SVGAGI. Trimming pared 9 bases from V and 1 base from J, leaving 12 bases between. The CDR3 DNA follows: TGTGCCAGTGGTATCGGGGCGAACACTGAAGCTTTCTTT. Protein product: CASGIGANTEAFF.

The DNA for the CDR3 is TGTGCCAGCAGTACTGACAGGGACGAGCAGTACTTC. It yields the protein CASSTDRDEQYF. The chain links TRBV28 to TRBJ2-7; 7 bases match TRBD1. J was trimmed by 5 bases and V by 5 bases; bases with no gene match: 3. The CDR3 totals 12 residues. Per germline, CDR1 MDHEN and CDR2 SYDVKM.

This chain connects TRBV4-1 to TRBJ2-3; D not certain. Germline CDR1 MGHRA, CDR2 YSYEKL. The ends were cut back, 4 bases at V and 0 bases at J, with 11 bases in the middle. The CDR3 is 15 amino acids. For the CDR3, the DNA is TGCGCCAGCAGCCCCCAAGAGTTTAGCACAGATACGCAGTATTTT. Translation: CASSPQEFSTDTQYF.

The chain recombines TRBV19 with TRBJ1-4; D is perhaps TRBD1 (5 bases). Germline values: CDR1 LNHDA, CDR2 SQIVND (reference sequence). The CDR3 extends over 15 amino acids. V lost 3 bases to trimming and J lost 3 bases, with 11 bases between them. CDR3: CASSIRQPSNEKLFF. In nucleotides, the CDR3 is TGTGCCAGTAGTATTAGACAGCCCTCTAATGAAAAACTGTTTTTT.